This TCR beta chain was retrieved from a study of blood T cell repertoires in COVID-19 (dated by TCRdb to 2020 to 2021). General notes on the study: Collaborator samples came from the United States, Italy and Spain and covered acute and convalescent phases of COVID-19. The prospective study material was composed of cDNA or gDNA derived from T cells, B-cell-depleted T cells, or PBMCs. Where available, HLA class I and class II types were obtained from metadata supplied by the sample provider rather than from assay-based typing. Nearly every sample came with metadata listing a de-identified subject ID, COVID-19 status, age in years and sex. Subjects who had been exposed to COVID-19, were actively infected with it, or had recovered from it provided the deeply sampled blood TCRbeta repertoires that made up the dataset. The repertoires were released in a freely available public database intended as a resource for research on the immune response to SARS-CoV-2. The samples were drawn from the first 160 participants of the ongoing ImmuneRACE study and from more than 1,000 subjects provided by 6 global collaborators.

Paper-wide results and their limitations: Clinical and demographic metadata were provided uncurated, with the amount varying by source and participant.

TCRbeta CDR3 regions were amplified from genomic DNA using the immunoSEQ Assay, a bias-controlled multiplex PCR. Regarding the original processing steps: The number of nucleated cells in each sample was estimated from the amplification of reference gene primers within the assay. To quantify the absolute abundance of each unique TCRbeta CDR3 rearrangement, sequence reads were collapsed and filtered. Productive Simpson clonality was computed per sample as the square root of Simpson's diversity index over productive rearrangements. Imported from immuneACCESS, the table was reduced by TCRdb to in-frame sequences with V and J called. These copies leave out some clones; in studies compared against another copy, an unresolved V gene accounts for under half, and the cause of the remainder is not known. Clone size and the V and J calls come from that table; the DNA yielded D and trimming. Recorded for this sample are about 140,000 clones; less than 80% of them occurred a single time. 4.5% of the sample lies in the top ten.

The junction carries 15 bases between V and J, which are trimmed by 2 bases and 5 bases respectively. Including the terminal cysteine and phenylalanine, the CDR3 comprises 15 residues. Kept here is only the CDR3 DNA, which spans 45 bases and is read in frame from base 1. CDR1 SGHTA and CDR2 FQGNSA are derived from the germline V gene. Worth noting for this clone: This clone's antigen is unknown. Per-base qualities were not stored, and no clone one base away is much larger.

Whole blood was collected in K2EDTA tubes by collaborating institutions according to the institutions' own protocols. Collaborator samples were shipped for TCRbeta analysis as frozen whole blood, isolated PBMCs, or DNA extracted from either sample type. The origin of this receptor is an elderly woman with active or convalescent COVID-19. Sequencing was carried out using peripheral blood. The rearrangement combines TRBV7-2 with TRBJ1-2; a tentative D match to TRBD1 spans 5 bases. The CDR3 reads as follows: CASSLNPFRGYGYTF. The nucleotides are TGTGCCAGCAGCTTAAACCCTTTTCGGGGGTATGGCTACACCTTC.